These T cell receptor beta chains were read from a single sample in a study of blood T cell repertoires in COVID-19. Some clones are missing from TCRdb's copy, which holds only in-frame ones; the method was immunoSEQ multiplex PCR. The sample has tens of thousands of clones, around 67% seen once. Sample: peripheral blood. All receptors derive from a woman in her 70s with acute or convalescent COVID-19. Each CDR3 is given with its conserved first and last residue. The order of the fields is clone size, V gene, J gene, D gene, CDR3 DNA, CDR3 protein. A D gene is named only where the DNA matches it firmly. Not every row has a clone size; where given, it reads once, few, many or a size class.

-,TRBV5-6,TRBJ2-4,-,TGTGCCAGCAGCGGAGGCCCACTAGGGAACATTCAGTACTTC,CASSGGPLGNIQYF
-,TRBV7-8,TRBJ1-4,TRBD1,TGTGCCAGCAGCTCAGGGGACAGGGGAACTAATGAAAAACTGTTTTTT,CASSSGDRGTNEKLFF
-,TRBV6-6,TRBJ2-3,TRBD2,TGTGCCAGCAGTTACGGGACTAGCGCTAGCACAGATACGCAGTATTTT,CASSYGTSASTDTQYF
-,TRBV2,TRBJ2-1,-,TGTGCCAGCAGTGCAGCCCTTATCTCCTACAATGAGCAGTTCTTC,CASSAALISYNEQFF
-,TRBV5-1,TRBJ1-1,-,TGCGCCAGCCTACCCGGACAAGAGAACACTGAAGCTTTCTTT,CASLPGQENTEAFF
-,TRBV2,TRBJ2-1,TRBD2,TGTGCCAGCAGTGTCGGGGGGGCTTACAATGAGCAGTTCTTC,CASSVGGAYNEQFF
-,TRBV5-1,TRBJ1-1,TRBD1,TGCGCCAGCAGCACGACAGGGGGCTCCCCTGGTGAAGCTTTCTTT,CASSTTGGSPGEAFF
-,TRBV19,TRBJ1-2,TRBD1,TGTGCCAGTAGTTCCGGGACAGGCGGCTACACCTTC,CASSSGTGGYTF
-,TRBV2,TRBJ2-3,TRBD1,TGTGCCAGCAGTGAAAAGGGTTGGGTGGGACAGGCGACAGATACGCAGTATTTT,CASSEKGWVGQATDTQYF
few,TRBV10-3,TRBJ2-1,TRBD2,TGTGCCACCAGACTAGCGGGGGGGAACAATGAGCAGTTCTTC,CATRLAGGNNEQFF
few,TRBV4-1,TRBJ2-1,-,TGCGCCAGCAGCCAAGACCGTGCGGGGTACAATGAGCAGTTCTTC,CASSQDRAGYNEQFF
few,TRBV7-2,TRBJ2-6,-,TGTGCCAGCAGCTTAACTCTCTCTGGGGCCAACGTCCTGACTTTC,CASSLTLSGANVLTF
-,TRBV4-2,TRBJ2-1,-,TGTGCCAGCAGCCAAGTATTAGCAAGCTCCTACAATGAGCAGTTCTTC,CASSQVLASSYNEQFF
-,TRBV6-1,TRBJ1-2,-,TGTGCCAGCAGTGAAAGGCGCGGCGACTATGGCTACACCTTC,CASSERRGDYGYTF
-,TRBV5-1,TRBJ2-3,TRBD2,TGCGCCAGCAGCTTGACCCCCCCCGGGGGGGGTACTGCAGATACGCAGTATTTT,CASSLTPPGGGTADTQYF
once,TRBV9,TRBJ2-3,-,TGTGCCAGCAGCTCGTGGTGGACGGGGCCCCGGGGCGGGAAAGATACGCAGTATTTT,CASSSWWTGPRGGKDTQYF
-,TRBV10-2,TRBJ1-6,-,TGCGCCAGCAGGGTACAGGTCTCCTATAATTCACCCCTCCACTTT,CASRVQVSYNSPLHF
-,TRBV9,TRBJ2-1,TRBD2,TGTGCCAGCAGCGAGGGGTGGGACTACCCCAATGAGCAGTTCTTC,CASSEGWDYPNEQFF
few,TRBV5-1,TRBJ1-1,TRBD1,TGCGCCAGCAGCAGCCCGGACAGGGTGAACACTGAAGCTTTCTTT,CASSSPDRVNTEAFF
-,TRBV29-1,TRBJ2-3,-,TGCAGCGTTGGCGGGTTGATGGACACAGATACGCAGTATTTT,CSVGGLMDTDTQYF
-,TRBV5-4,TRBJ1-5,-,TGTGCCAGCAGCTTGGCTGGGCCCAATCAGCCCCAGCATTTT,CASSLAGPNQPQHF
-,TRBV19,TRBJ1-5,-,TGTGCCAGTAGCACCGGAAGGGGATTTGGCAATCAGCCCCAGCATTTT,CASSTGRGFGNQPQHF
medium-sized,TRBV5-1,TRBJ1-2,TRBD1,TGCGCCAGCAGTTACCGGACAGGGGGGGACGGCTACACCTTC,CASSYRTGGDGYTF
-,TRBV18,TRBJ1-1,-,TGTGCCAGCTCACCACGATGGAGGGGAAGCTTCACTGAAGCTTTCTTT,CASSPRWRGSFTEAFF
-,TRBV7-9,TRBJ1-1,-,TGTGCCAGCAGCTTATCTCTCTCTGAAGCTTTCTTT,CASSLSLSEAFF
-,TRBV6-5,TRBJ2-1,TRBD1,TGTGCCAGCAGTTACTGGCAGGGGGCGCTGAATGAGCAGTTCTTC,CASSYWQGALNEQFF
-,TRBV30,TRBJ2-7,-,TGTGCCTGGAGTGTTGGGAGTTTGGACTACGAGCAGTACTTC,CAWSVGSLDYEQYF
few,TRBV29-1,TRBJ1-1,-,TGCAGCGGTCTCAGGGTGGGCACTGAAGCTTTCTTT,CSGLRVGTEAFF
-,TRBV9,TRBJ2-7,TRBD1,TGTGCCAGCAGCCCATACCCGGGACAGGGGGTTGACGAGCAGTACTTC,CASSPYPGQGVDEQYF
few,TRBV3-1/TRBV3-2,TRBJ1-2,TRBD1,TGTGCCAGCAGCCAAGATGGGAACAGGGGATCCAATGGCTACACCTTC,CASSQDGNRGSNGYTF
few,TRBV3-1/TRBV3-2,TRBJ1-3,TRBD1,TGTGCCAGCAGCCTCAGGGGGCCGAACTCTGGAAACACCATATATTTT,CASSLRGPNSGNTIYF
many,TRBV4-1,TRBJ1-1,TRBD1,TGCGCCAGCAGCCAAGAAATGGACAGGGGGCGGAGGATGGGAACTGAAGCTTTCTTT,CASSQEMDRGRRMGTEAFF
-,TRBV6-5,TRBJ1-5,-,TGTGCCAGCCTTGATCAGGGGCCCAGGGCCCAGCATTTT,CASLDQGPRAQHF
-,TRBV19,TRBJ1-3,-,TGTGCCAGTAGTACCCGTAGCCACTCTGGAAACACCATATATTTT,CASSTRSHSGNTIYF
-,TRBV7-6,TRBJ2-5,TRBD2,TGTGCCAGCAGCAACGGACTAGCGGGGAGAGCGGAGACCCAGTACTTC,CASSNGLAGRAETQYF
-,TRBV10-3,TRBJ1-4,-,TGTGCCATCAGTGACAGGGGAGATGAAAAACTGTTTTTT,CAISDRGDEKLFF
-,TRBV7-3,TRBJ1-1,TRBD1,TGTGCCAGCAGCTCACAGGGGGCGGCTGAAGCTTTCTTT,CASSSQGAAEAFF
few,TRBV7-3,TRBJ2-2,TRBD2,TGTGCCAGCAGCCTCGGGACTAGCGGGACCGGGGAGCTGTTTTTT,CASSLGTSGTGELFF
-,TRBV6-4,TRBJ2-1,-,TGTGCCAGCAGCAGGGGCAATGAGCAGTTCTTC,CASSRGNEQFF
-,TRBV19,TRBJ1-5,-,TGTGCCAGTAACCGGGACACTTATCAGCCCCAGCATTTT,CASNRDTYQPQHF